Listed below are T cell receptor beta chains from one sample, sequenced in a study of OX40 agonist ivuxolimab in advanced cancers. TCRdb's table, derived via immunoSEQ multiplex PCR, lists solely in-frame clones and lacks some. Seen here are 15,000 to 25,000 clones, around 80% observed once, and the top ten hold roughly 49%. This material consisted of CD4+ or CD8+ T cells sorted from blood, taken in a trial of the OX40 agonist ivuxolimab. The receptors here all came from an adult with an advanced solid tumor such as melanoma, head and neck, liver or kidney cancer. CDR3s include the opening cysteine and the closing phenylalanine or tryptophan. Fields, in order: D gene, clone size, J gene, V gene, CDR3 DNA, CDR3 protein. A D gene is named only where the DNA matches it firmly. Clone size, where shown, is once, few, many, or a class for clones that have expanded.

NA	NA	TRBJ1-1	TRBV6-5	TGTGCCAGCAGTTACTCGGGCTACGGATACACTGAAGCTTTCTTT	CASSYSGYGYTEAFF
NA	NA	TRBJ1-5	TRBV27	TGTGCCAGCAGTTTATCGGGGGGCAATCAGCCCCAGCATTTT	CASSLSGGNQPQHF
NA	few	TRBJ2-5	TRBV29-1	TGCAGCGTTATGGACGGAGGGCAAGAGACCCAGTACTTC	CSVMDGGQETQYF
NA	NA	TRBJ1-1	TRBV6-1	TGTGCCAGCAGATACACTGAAGCTTTCTTT	CASRYTEAFF
NA	NA	TRBJ1-1	TRBV6-5	TGTGCCAGCAGTCCATCAGGAGGACCTGAAGCTTTCTTT	CASSPSGGPEAFF
NA	NA	TRBJ2-7	TRBV11-2	TGTGCCAGCAGCTTAGGGGTCGTGAGGTTTGACGAGCAGTACTTC	CASSLGVVRFDEQYF
NA	NA	TRBJ1-6	TRBV13	TGTGCCAGCAGCCCCCCGCGGGGGGCAGCGCTCCTCTCACCCCTCCACTTT	CASSPPRGAALLSPLHF
NA	NA	TRBJ1-5	TRBV6-1	TGTGCCAGCAGTGAATGGGTTCAGGTAGTCGATCAGCCCCAGCATTTT	CASSEWVQVVDQPQHF
NA	NA	TRBJ2-7	TRBV7-9	TGTGCCAGCAGCTTAGACAGGGACCACTACGAGCAGTACTTC	CASSLDRDHYEQYF
NA	NA	TRBJ2-1	TRBV23-1	TGCGCCAGCAGTCCACGACTAAGCTCCTACAATGAGCAGTTCTTC	CASSPRLSSYNEQFF
NA	NA	TRBJ2-1	TRBV27	TGTGCCAGCAGTTTTGGGACCAATGAGCAGTTCTTC	CASSFGTNEQFF
TRBD1	NA	TRBJ1-5	TRBV27	TGTGCCAGCAGTTTAACGGGGAGCGGGACAGGGGGCGTTCAGCCCCAGCATTTT	CASSLTGSGTGGVQPQHF
NA	NA	TRBJ1-1	TRBV28	TGTGCCAGCGCATACGTAAGAGGGCAGGGTTGGACTGAAGCTTTCTTT	CASAYVRGQGWTEAFF
NA	NA	TRBJ1-1	TRBV7-8	TGTGCCAGCAGCTTAGGACAGAACACTGAAGCTTTCTTT	CASSLGQNTEAFF
NA	NA	TRBJ2-7	TRBV11-2	TGTGCCAGCATCACGCGTAAAATTATAGGGTTTGAGGAGAGCCACGAGCAGTACTTC	CASITRKIIGFEESHEQYF
TRBD2	few	TRBJ2-3	TRBV7-6	TGTGCCAGCAGCTTAGAACCCCTGACTAGCGGCACAGATACGCAGTATTTT	CASSLEPLTSGTDTQYF
NA	NA	TRBJ1-2	TRBV9	TGTGCCAGCAGCGCAGAGTACTATGGCTACACCTTC	CASSAEYYGYTF
NA	NA	TRBJ1-1	TRBV19	TGTGCCAGTAGTCCAACAGGTAATCCCAACACTGAAGCTTTCTTT	CASSPTGNPNTEAFF
NA	NA	TRBJ2-7	TRBV4-3	TGCGCCAGCAGCCAAGATCAGGGGGGCCCAACCTACGAGCAGTACTTC	CASSQDQGGPTYEQYF
NA	NA	TRBJ1-5	TRBV6-6	TGTGCCAGCAGTCCACAGGGCCCCTTTAGCAATCAGCCCCAGCATTTT	CASSPQGPFSNQPQHF
NA	NA	TRBJ1-5	TRBV30	TGTGCCTGGAGTTCAGGTAGGGGGAATCAGCCCCAGCATTTT	CAWSSGRGNQPQHF
TRBD2	NA	TRBJ2-7	TRBV13	TGTGCCAGCAGCTTGCGGGGGGGCCTGTACGAGCAGTACTTC	CASSLRGGLYEQYF
NA	NA	TRBJ2-1	TRBV27	TGTGCCAGCAGTTCAGGGTTGGGTGAGCAGTTCTTC	CASSSGLGEQFF
NA	NA	TRBJ2-5	TRBV30	TGTGCCTGGAGTGCTGTGGGGGGAGAGACCCAGTACTTC	CAWSAVGGETQYF
NA	NA	TRBJ1-1	TRBV19	TGTGCCAGCGCCAGGGCTGTGGGGACTGAAGCTTTCTTT	CASARAVGTEAFF
NA	NA	TRBJ2-6	TRBV25-1	TGTGCCAGCAGTGGGAGGGTCTCCGGGGCCAACGTCCTGACTTTC	CASSGRVSGANVLTF
TRBD2	NA	TRBJ2-1	TRBV5-1	TGCGCCACCCAAGTAGCGGGGCACTCGAGCTCCTACAATGAGCAGTTCTTC	CATQVAGHSSSYNEQFF
NA	NA	TRBJ1-1	TRBV2	TGTGCCAGCAGCGATCCTCGGTGGGGCGCGAACACTGAAGCTTTCTTT	CASSDPRWGANTEAFF
TRBD1	NA	TRBJ1-5	TRBV27	TGTGCCAGCAGTTTGGCAGGGGGGAATCAGCCCCAGCATTTT	CASSLAGGNQPQHF
TRBD1	NA	TRBJ1-6	TRBV5-1	TGCGCCAGCAGCCCGAGACAGGGCCTGAGCTCCTATAATTCACCCCTCCACTTT	CASSPRQGLSSYNSPLHF
NA	NA	TRBJ2-3	TRBV28	TGTGCCAGCGGACGAACTGTCACAGATACGCAGTATTTT	CASGRTVTDTQYF
TRBD1	NA	TRBJ1-2	TRBV29-1	TGCAGCGCAACCTTCCAGGGGGTTGGCTATGGCTACACCTTC	CSATFQGVGYGYTF
NA	once	TRBJ2-1	TRBV27	TGTGCCAGCAGTTTCCAGGGCCATGAGCAGTTCTTC	CASSFQGHEQFF
TRBD1	once	TRBJ1-1	TRBV19	TGTGCCAGTACGGACAGGGAGAACACTGAAGCTTTCTTT	CASTDRENTEAFF
NA	few	TRBJ2-2	TRBV28	TGTGCCAGCATGTACCCTGGCATAATGAAACCCGGGGAGCTGTTTTTT	CASMYPGIMKPGELFF
NA	few	TRBJ2-5	TRBV28	TGTGCCAGCAGTTTAGGGGGGTTCACAGAGACCCAGTACTTC	CASSLGGFTETQYF
NA	NA	TRBJ1-6	TRBV18	TGTGCCAGCTCATCTCTCGGGGCAGGGAATTCACCCCTCCACTTT	CASSSLGAGNSPLHF
NA	NA	TRBJ1-1	TRBV30	TGTGCCTGGAGTGAGGGGCTGAACACTGAAGCTTTCTTT	CAWSEGLNTEAFF
NA	NA	TRBJ1-4	TRBV7-9	TGTGCCAGCAGCCCCCGGTTAGCGTTTGGGGAAAAACTGTTTTTT	CASSPRLAFGEKLFF
TRBD2	NA	TRBJ2-5	TRBV10-1	TGCGCCAGCAGCCGGGCCCCGGGAGGGGAGACCCAGTACTTC	CASSRAPGGETQYF
NA	few	TRBJ1-1	TRBV19	TGTGCCAGTATCCCGCAGGGTAGCACTGAAGCTTTCTTT	CASIPQGSTEAFF
NA	NA	TRBJ2-1	TRBV4-3	TGCGCCAGCAGCCAAGATAATTGGAGCGACTACAATGAGCAGTTCTTC	CASSQDNWSDYNEQFF
NA	NA	TRBJ2-1	TRBV6-1	TGTGCCAGCAGTCCAGGTAGCAATGAGCAGTTCTTC	CASSPGSNEQFF
NA	NA	TRBJ2-1	TRBV19	TGTGCCAGTCGGGACAACTACAATGAGCAGTTCTTC	CASRDNYNEQFF
NA	NA	TRBJ1-1	TRBV5-6	TGTGCCAGCAGCACCTGGGGCACTGAAGCTTTCTTT	CASSTWGTEAFF
TRBD2	few	TRBJ2-2	TRBV6-6	TGTGCCAGCAGCCCCGGGACTAGCGCGAACACCGGGGAGCTGTTTTTT	CASSPGTSANTGELFF
NA	NA	TRBJ1-5	TRBV7-8	TGTGCCAGCAGCTTAGACGCCCTGGGCCAGCCCCAGCATTTT	CASSLDALGQPQHF
NA	NA	TRBJ1-3	TRBV4-1	TGCGCCAGCAGCCCTACAGGTCACTCTGGAAACACCATATATTTT	CASSPTGHSGNTIYF
NA	NA	TRBJ1-6	TRBV19	TGTGCCAGTAGCGAAGACAGGCCCGCGCGGTCACCCCTCCACTTT	CASSEDRPARSPLHF
NA	NA	TRBJ2-5	TRBV7-6	TGTGCCAGCAGCTTAGGGTGGGGTCGGGCAGAGACCCAGTACTTC	CASSLGWGRAETQYF
NA	NA	TRBJ2-1	TRBV7-9	TGTGCCAGCAGCTTAGTACCAGGGAACTACAATGAGCAGTTCTTC	CASSLVPGNYNEQFF
NA	NA	TRBJ2-1	TRBV5-5	TGTGCCAGCTTGCGTCGAAATGAGCAGTTCTTC	CASLRRNEQFF
NA	NA	TRBJ2-3	TRBV9	TGTGCCAGCAGCGTATTAGGGAGCACAGATACGCAGTATTTT	CASSVLGSTDTQYF
NA	NA	TRBJ2-1	TRBV7-9	TGTGCCAGCAGCTCTACAGGGGAGCAGTTCTTC	CASSSTGEQFF